This T cell receptor beta chain was sequenced for a study of CD8 T cells in ankylosing spondylitis. It was by quantitative 5'-RACE with molecular barcodes that TCR beta libraries were made. One entry per CDR3 protein, called by TCRdb with MiXCR from the 5' RACE reads. This sample has roughly 260,000 distinct CDR3 sequences, with 15% to 25% found just once. The germline CDR1 and CDR2 sequences are ENHRY and SYGVKD. The CDR3 totals 15 residues. V lost 5 bases to trimming and J lost 6 bases, with 17 bases between them. The rearrangement uses TRBV10-3 and TRBJ2-1; tentatively, D is TRBD1 or TRBD2 (5 bases each). Sequencing was done on a sample of blood, either unsorted or a sorted T cell fraction (not recorded which). This receptor was identified in a male donor with ankylosing spondylitis or in good health (not recorded which). CDR3 sequence: CAISYGTGGFNEQFF. CDR3 DNA sequence: TGTGCCATCAGTTACGGGACGGGCGGCTTCAATGAGCAGTTCTTC.